This TCR beta chain stems from a study of T cells in Graves' hyperthyroidism and ophthalmopathy. Broader study findings: Most thyroid clonotypes that were expanded above 0.001 also turned up in blood. Ophthalmopathy was identified by the model a median 6.5 months ahead of onset.

RNA transcripts yielded amplified TCR beta CDR3 regions. An initial round of RT-PCR targeting the TCR CDR3 relied on the HTBI primer set. TCRdb reprocessed the multiplex PCR reads via MiXCR and lists one record per CDR3 protein. The sample holds hundreds of thousands of distinct CDR3 sequences, 14% seen once. Investigators excluded patients with uncontrolled infection, other autoimmune disease, pregnancy or lactation. This clonotype has more than one count but fewer than ten. The antigen remains undetermined. The source material was blood. The origin of this receptor is a woman aged 18-30 years with Graves' hyperthyroidism.

Here the CDR3 reads CASSSKANRGGHGGGYTF. Here the CDR3 DNA reads TGCGCCAGCAGCTCGAAGGCCAATCGGGGAGGACACGGCGGCGGCTACACCTTC. The chain is built from TRBV5-1 and TRBJ1-2; possible D gene TRBD1, 5 bases. CDR3 length: 18 amino acids. V gave up 3 bases and J gave up 8 bases, with 29 bases separating them. Per the germline V gene, CDR1 is SGHRS and CDR2 is YFSETQ.